Shown below are 18 T cell receptor beta chains from a single sample sequenced in a study of T cell responses to AZD1222 COVID-19 vaccine. Sequenced by immunoSEQ multiplex PCR; TCRdb stores in-frame clones only, minus some. The sample consists of 130,000 or so clones, approximately 94% of them appearing once. Material: peripheral blood, obtained on day 0 of AZD1222 vaccination. The receptor set was obtained from an adult in good health.

This chain links TRBV11-2 with TRBJ2-7, with 8 bases identical to TRBD1. This CDR3 is 16 amino acids long. CDR1 and CDR2 from the germline V gene are SGHAT and FQNNGV. V lost 2 bases and J lost 4; bases outside the gene matches: 10. Here the CDR3 reads CASSLRGTGEAYEQYF. The CDR3 DNA reads as TGTGCCAGCAGCTTACGGGGGACAGGAGAGGCGTACGAGCAGTACTTC. The variable domain in full, completed from reference TRBV11-2 and TRBJ2-7, reads EAGVAQSPRYKIIEKRQSVAFWCNPISGHATLYWYQQILGQGPKLLIQFQNNGVVDDSQLPKDRFSAERLKGVDSTLKIQPAKLEDSAVYLCASSLRGTGEAYEQYFGPGTRLTVT.

The rearrangement links TRBV20-1 to TRBJ2-1, with D possibly matching TRBD2 (5 bases). Germline V gene lookup returns CDR1 DFQATT and CDR2 SNEGSKA (reference sequence). CDR3 length: 11 amino acids. V shed 7 bases and J shed 1 base, with 5 bases lying between them. CDR3 sequence (DNA): TGCAGTGGCGGGTCCTACAATGAGCAGTTCTTC. Amino acids: CSGGSYNEQFF.

The chain has TRBV7-9 and TRBJ1-2; possibly TRBD1 for D (6 bases). V lost 3 bases, J lost 6 bases, and 11 bases lay in between. Germline V gene data show CDR1 as SEHNR and CDR2 as FQNEAQ (reference sequence). CDR3 size: 13 residues. The CDR3 DNA reads as TGTGCCAGCAGCTTTGCATCAGGGGATGGCTACACCTTC. Translating it yields CASSFASGDGYTF.

The genes are TRBV6-2 or TRBV6-3 and TRBJ1-2, with no clear D. The CDR3 runs to 15 residues. Germline CDR1 MNHEY, CDR2 SVGEGT. V lost 3 bases and J 6 bases, leaving 17 bases between the germline ends. CDR3 DNA sequence: TGTGCCAGCAGTTATTTGAGTCGGGGAACCCATGGCTACACCTTC. Translation: CASSYLSRGTHGYTF.

This sequence joins TRBV28 and TRBJ2-7; 7 nucleotides match TRBD2. Per germline, CDR1 MDHEN and CDR2 SYDVKM. CDR3 length: 15 amino acids. V lost 4 bases, J lost 2 bases, and 8 bases stayed unmatched. The CDR3 is CASSSGTNGAYEQYF. The CDR3 region has the DNA TGTGCCAGCAGTTCCGGGACTAACGGAGCCTACGAGCAGTACTTC. The whole variable domain, remainder taken from reference TRBV28 and TRBJ2-7, is DVKVTQSSRYLVKRTGEKVFLECVQDMDHENMFWYRQDPGLGLRLIYFSYDVKMKEKGDIPEGYSVSREKKERFSLILESASTNQTSMYLCASSSGTNGAYEQYFGPGTRLTVT.

V gene TRBV2 combines with J gene TRBJ1-1; 7 positions agree with TRBD1. V was pared by 6 bases and J by 11 bases, with 18 bases of the junction left unmatched. Germline CDR1 reads SNHLY; CDR2 reads FYNNEI. The CDR3 is 15 residues long. The CDR3 DNA sequence: TGTGCCAGCAGCGAGAGCGGGACAGCCCAGGGGCAGGCTTTCTTT. Amino acids: CASSESGTAQGQAFF.

V and J are TRBV19 and TRBJ2-7; the match to TRBD1 covers 10 bases. Germline CDR1 and CDR2: LNHDA and SQIVND (reference sequence). The CDR3 is 15 residues long. V trimming: 5 bases; J trimming: 2 bases; junction bases outside the gene matches: 6. The CDR3 here is CASSPSGQGAYEQYF. CDR3 in DNA: TGTGCCAGTAGTCCGTCAGGACAGGGGGCCTACGAGCAGTACTTC.

The rearrangement links TRBV6-1 to TRBJ2-1; D possibly corresponds to TRBD2 (5 bases). CDR1 and CDR2 from the germline V gene are MNHNS and SASEGT. The CDR3 extends over 18 amino acids. Trimming removed 2 bases at V and 1 base at J, with 18 bases between. CDR3: CASSEIGELIRSYNEQFF. DNA of the CDR3: TGTGCCAGCAGTGAAATTGGGGAGTTAATAAGGTCCTACAATGAGCAGTTCTTC.

The V call is TRBV12-3 or TRBV12-4, the J call TRBJ1-1; 10 nucleotides align to TRBD1. CDR3 length equals 12 residues. The J segment lost 12 bases and the V segment lost 5 bases, leaving 6 bases of the junction unmatched. CDR3: CASSRDRGVPFF. CDR3 nucleotide sequence: TGTGCCAGCAGTCGGGACAGGGGTGTACCTTTCTTT.

J is TRBJ2-7 and V is TRBV3-1 (or the pseudogene TRBV3-2), with TRBD2 identical over 12 bases. The CDR3 has 15 amino acids. Per germline, CDR1 LGHDT and CDR2 YNNKEL (reference sequence). Germline trimming cut 1 base from V and 3 bases from J; bases unmatched to any gene: 1. The DNA for the CDR3 is TGTGCCAGCAGCCAAGCTAGCGGGAGGGACTACGAGCAGTACTTC. This encodes CASSQASGRDYEQYF.

This clone came up a few times. This chain uses TRBV15 with TRBJ1-1; tentative D call: TRBD1 (5 bases). Germline loops: CDR1 LNHNV, CDR2 YYDKDF (reference sequence). The V gene lost 1 base and the J gene lost 11 bases, with 11 bases spanning the gap. The CDR3 is 12 residues long. The CDR3: CATSRAQGGAFF. CDR3 DNA sequence: TGTGCCACCAGCAGAGCCCAGGGAGGGGCTTTCTTT.

The V gene is TRBV10-3, the J gene TRBJ2-1; 9 bases match TRBD2. Germline CDR1 ENHRY, CDR2 SYGVKD. V gave up 3 bases and J gave up 0 bases; unmatched junction bases: 3. The CDR3 consists of 16 residues. Here the CDR3 DNA reads TGTGCCATCAGTGATAGCGGGAGTCGCTCCTACAATGAGCAGTTCTTC. Translating gives CAISDSGSRSYNEQFF.

The V call is TRBV13, the J call TRBJ1-2; no firm D call. Germline lookup yields CDR1 PRHDT and CDR2 FYEKMQ (reference sequence). V was trimmed by 4 bases and J by 7 bases, leaving 43 bases between them. The CDR3 sequence is 23 residues long. CDR3 bases: TGTGCCAGCAGCTCCGACACCTACCCTCCGGGTCAGGCTATCCTATGGGATGAATTTGGCTACACCTTC. Amino acids: CASSSDTYPPGQAILWDEFGYTF.

V gene TRBV6-5 combines with J gene TRBJ1-4; TRBD1 aligns across 7 bases. CDR1 and CDR2 (germline): MNHEY, SVGAGI. Trimming removed 0 bases from V and 7 bases from J; junction bases left unmatched: 5. The CDR3 is 15 amino acids. The CDR3 DNA sequence: TGTGCCAGCAGTTACTCGAGGGGGCTAGGTGAAAAACTGTTTTTT. Residues: CASSYSRGLGEKLFF.

This rearrangement joins TRBV4-2 to TRBJ2-7, with 10 bases lining up with TRBD2. Trimming took 0 bases from V and 4 from J; bases not matched to a gene: 9. The V gene's germline CDR1 is LGHNA and CDR2 YNFKEQ. CDR3 length: 17 residues. CDR3 sequence: CASSQDGSASGSYEQYF. The CDR3 DNA is TGTGCCAGCAGCCAAGATGGAAGCGCTAGCGGGAGTTACGAGCAGTACTTC.

The chain employs TRBV19 and TRBJ1-2, with D uncertain. V was trimmed by 1 base and J by 4 bases, leaving 7 bases between them. The CDR3 covers 13 residues. Germline-derived CDR1 and CDR2 are LNHDA and SQIVND (reference sequence). The CDR3 DNA reads as TGTGCCAGTAGTATAGCGGCATCCTATGGCTACACCTTC. It is translated as CASSIAASYGYTF. Based on the CDR3 plus reference TRBV19 and TRBJ1-2, the full variable domain is DGGITQSPKYLFRKEGQNVTLSCEQNLNHDAMYWYRQDPGQGLRLIYYSQIVNDFQKGDIAEGYSVSREKKESFPLTVTSAQKNPTAFYLCASSIAASYGYTFGSGTRLTVV.

This rearrangement joins TRBV27 to TRBJ2-7; no clear D. This CDR3 spans 13 amino acids. The germline CDR1 and CDR2 sequences are MNHEY and SMNVEV (reference sequence). V was clipped by 4 bases and J by 1 base, with 8 bases between them. This CDR3 is CASSYRTSYEQYF. The CDR3, as DNA: TGTGCCAGCAGTTACCGAACTTCCTACGAGCAGTACTTC.

The CDR3 DNA follows: TGTGCCAGCAGTTTCCCCCCCAACTATGGCTACACCTTC. This encodes CASSFPPNYGYTF. The chain is built from TRBV28 and TRBJ1-2; D is ambiguous. The ends were cut back, 3 bases at V and 2 bases at J, with 7 bases in the middle. Germline V CDR1 and CDR2: MDHEN, SYDVKM. CDR3 length: 13 residues.